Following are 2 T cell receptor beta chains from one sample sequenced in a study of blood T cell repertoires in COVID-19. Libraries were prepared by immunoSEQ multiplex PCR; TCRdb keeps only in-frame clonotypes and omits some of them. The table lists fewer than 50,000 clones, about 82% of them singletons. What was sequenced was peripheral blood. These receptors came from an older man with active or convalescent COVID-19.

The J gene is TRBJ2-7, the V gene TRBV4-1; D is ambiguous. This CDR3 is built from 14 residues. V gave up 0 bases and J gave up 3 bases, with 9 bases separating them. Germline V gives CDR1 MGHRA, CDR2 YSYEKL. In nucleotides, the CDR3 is TGCGCCAGCAGCCAAGACCCTGCTAACTACGAGCAGTACTTC. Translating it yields CASSQDPANYEQYF.

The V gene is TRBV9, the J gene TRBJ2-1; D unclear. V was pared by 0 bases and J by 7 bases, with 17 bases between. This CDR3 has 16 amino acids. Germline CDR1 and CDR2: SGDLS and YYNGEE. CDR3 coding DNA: TGTGCCAGCAGCGTAGAGGAGCCCTCCAACGGGAATGAGCAGTTCTTC. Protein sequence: CASSVEEPSNGNEQFF. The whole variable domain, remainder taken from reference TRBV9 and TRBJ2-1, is DSGVTQTPKHLITATGQRVTLRCSPRSGDLSVYWYQQSLDQGLQFLIQYYNGEERAKGNILERFSAQQFPDLHSELNLSSLELGDSALYFCASSVEEPSNGNEQFFGPGTRLTVL.